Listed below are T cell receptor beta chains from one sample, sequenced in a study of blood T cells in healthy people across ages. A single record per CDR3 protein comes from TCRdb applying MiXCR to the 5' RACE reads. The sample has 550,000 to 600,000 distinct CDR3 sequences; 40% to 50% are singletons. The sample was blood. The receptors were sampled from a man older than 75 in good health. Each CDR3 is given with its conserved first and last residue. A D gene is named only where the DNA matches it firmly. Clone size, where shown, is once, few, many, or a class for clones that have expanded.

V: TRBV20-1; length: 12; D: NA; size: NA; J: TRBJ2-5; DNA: TGCAGTGCTGTTCAGGGTTTAGAGACCCAGTACTTC; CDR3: CSAVQGLETQYF
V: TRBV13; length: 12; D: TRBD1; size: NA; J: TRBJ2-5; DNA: TGTGCCAGCGGGACAGGGGTTGATGAGCAGTACTTC; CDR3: CASGTGVDEQYF
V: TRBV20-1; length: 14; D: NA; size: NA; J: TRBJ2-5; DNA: TGCAGTGCTAGATCCCGGACTGGAGAAGAGACCCAGTACTTC; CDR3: CSARSRTGEETQYF
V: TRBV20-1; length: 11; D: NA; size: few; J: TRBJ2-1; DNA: TGCAGGCCACTAGCCAGCAATGAGCAGTTCTTC; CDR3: CRPLASNEQFF
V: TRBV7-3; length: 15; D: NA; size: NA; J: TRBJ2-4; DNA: TGTGCCAGCAGCTTAAGTGGCGTCATTGGAGACATTCAGTACTTC; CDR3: CASSLSGVIGDIQYF
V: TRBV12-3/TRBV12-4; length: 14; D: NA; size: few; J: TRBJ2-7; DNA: TGTGCCAGCAGTACCCGGGAGCCACGTCGTGAGCAGTACTTC; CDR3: CASSTREPRREQYF
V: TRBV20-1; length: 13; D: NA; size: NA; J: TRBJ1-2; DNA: TGCAGTGCAACCCTGGACACTAACTATGGCTACACCTTC; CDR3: CSATLDTNYGYTF
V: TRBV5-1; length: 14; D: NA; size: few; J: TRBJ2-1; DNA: TGCGCCAGCTATTCCGGGGGAATAGACAATGAGCAGTTCTTC; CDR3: CASYSGGIDNEQFF
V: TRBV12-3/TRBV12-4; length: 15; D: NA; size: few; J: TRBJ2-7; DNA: TGTGCCAGCAGGTTCCAGGTTGATCCCAAGGGGGAGCAGTACTTC; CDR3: CASRFQVDPKGEQYF
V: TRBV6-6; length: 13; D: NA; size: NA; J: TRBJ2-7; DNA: TGTGCCAGCAAGGCCCTGAACACCTACGAGCAGTACTTC; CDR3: CASKALNTYEQYF
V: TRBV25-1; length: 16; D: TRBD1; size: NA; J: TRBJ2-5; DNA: TGTGCCAGCAGTGAGGACAGGGGGCCCCGCGGGGAGACCCAGTACTTC; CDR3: CASSEDRGPRGETQYF
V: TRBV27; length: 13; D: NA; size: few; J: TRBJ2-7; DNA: TGTGCCAGCAGTTTATGGTCGGGGAACGAGCAGTACTTC; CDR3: CASSLWSGNEQYF
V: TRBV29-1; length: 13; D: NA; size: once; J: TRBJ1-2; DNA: TGCAGCGTCAGGGAGTTAGGAGACTATGGCTACACCTTC; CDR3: CSVRELGDYGYTF
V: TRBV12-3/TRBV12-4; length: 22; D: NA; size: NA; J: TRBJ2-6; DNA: TGTGCCAGCAGTCCGAATTTTGGGGCAGGGGCCTCGTCAGCATCTGGGGCCAACGTCCTGACTTTC; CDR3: CASSPNFGAGASSASGANVLTF
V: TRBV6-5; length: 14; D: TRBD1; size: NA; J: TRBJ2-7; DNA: TGTGCCAGCAGTAGATGGGACAGCTCCTACGAGCAGTACTTC; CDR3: CASSRWDSSYEQYF
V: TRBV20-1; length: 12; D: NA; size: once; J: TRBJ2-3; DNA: TGCAGCACGGGACGTACCACAGATACGCAGTATTTT; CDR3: CSTGRTTDTQYF
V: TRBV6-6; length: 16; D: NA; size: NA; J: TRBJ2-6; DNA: TGTGCCAGTTTACCTACGTCTCGCTATGGGGCCAACGTTCTGACTTTC; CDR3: CASLPTSRYGANVLTF
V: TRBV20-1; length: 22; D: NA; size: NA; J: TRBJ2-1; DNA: TGCAGTGCTAGGAATCAAGTTGCTGGCGGGGCACGAAGGTACCCCTCCTACAATGAGCAGTTCTTC; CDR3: CSARNQVAGGARRYPSYNEQFF
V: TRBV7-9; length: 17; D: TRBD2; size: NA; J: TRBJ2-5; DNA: TGTACCAGCAGCCGGCTAGCGGGGGCCAAAACCAGAGAGACCCAGTACTTC; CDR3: CTSSRLAGAKTRETQYF
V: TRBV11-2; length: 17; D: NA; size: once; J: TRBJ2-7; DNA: TGTGCCAGCAGCCCACACGACCTACTAGGGCTGGTTACCGAGCAGTACTTC; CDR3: CASSPHDLLGLVTEQYF
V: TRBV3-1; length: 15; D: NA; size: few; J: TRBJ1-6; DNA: TGTGCCAGCAGCCAATCCGGGGGTCTAAATTCACCCCTCCACTTT; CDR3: CASSQSGGLNSPLHF
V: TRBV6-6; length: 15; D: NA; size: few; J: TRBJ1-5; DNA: TGTGCCAGCAGACTAGGTGGGGTCCCAAATCAGCCCCAGCATTTT; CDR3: CASRLGGVPNQPQHF
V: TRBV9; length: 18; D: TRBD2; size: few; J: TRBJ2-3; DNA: TGTGCCAGCAGCGTAGTGGCGGGGGTGGGGATAGGAGCAGATACGCAGTATTTT; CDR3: CASSVVAGVGIGADTQYF
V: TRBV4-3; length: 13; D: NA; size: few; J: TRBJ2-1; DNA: TGCGCCAGCAGCCAAGTAGGGTCCGCTGAGCAGTTCTTC; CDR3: CASSQVGSAEQFF
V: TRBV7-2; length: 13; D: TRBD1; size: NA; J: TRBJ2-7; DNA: TGTGCCAGCAGGACAGGGGGCGCGAACGAGCAGTACTTC; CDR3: CASRTGGANEQYF
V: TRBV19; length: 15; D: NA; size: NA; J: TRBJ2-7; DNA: TGTGCCAGTAGTAACCTAGCGTCCCCCTCCTACGAGCAGTACTTC; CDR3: CASSNLASPSYEQYF
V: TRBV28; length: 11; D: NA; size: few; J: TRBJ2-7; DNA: TGTGCCAGCGCCGGAGCCTACGAGCAGTACTTC; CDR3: CASAGAYEQYF
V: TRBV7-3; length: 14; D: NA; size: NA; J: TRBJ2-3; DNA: TGTGCCAGCAGGTCGCCGCTGCGGACAGATACGCAGTATTTT; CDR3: CASRSPLRTDTQYF
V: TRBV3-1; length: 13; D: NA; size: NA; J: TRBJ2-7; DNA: TGTGCCAGCAGCCAAAACAGAGCCTACGAGCAGTACTTC; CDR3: CASSQNRAYEQYF
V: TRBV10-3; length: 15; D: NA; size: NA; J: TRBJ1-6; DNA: TGTGCCATCAGTGAGTCGACCGGGACTAATTCACCCCTCCACTTT; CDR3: CAISESTGTNSPLHF
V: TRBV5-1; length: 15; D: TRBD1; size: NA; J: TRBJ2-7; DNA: TGCGCCAGCAGCACCTCAGGGACAGGAGTCGGCGAGCAGTACTTC; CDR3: CASSTSGTGVGEQYF
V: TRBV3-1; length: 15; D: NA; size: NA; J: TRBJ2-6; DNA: TGTGCCAGCAGCCAAGCAAAGGACTATGACAACGTCCTGACTTTC; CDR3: CASSQAKDYDNVLTF
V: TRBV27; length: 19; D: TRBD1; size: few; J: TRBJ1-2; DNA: TGTGCCAGCAGTCCCCTCCCCGTCGACAGGGTATTATCGGGATATGGCTACACCTTC; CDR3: CASSPLPVDRVLSGYGYTF
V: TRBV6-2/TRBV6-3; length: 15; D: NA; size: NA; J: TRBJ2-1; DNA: TGTGCCAGCAGCCCCCGTGGACGGGGTGTGAATGAGCAGTTCTTC; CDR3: CASSPRGRGVNEQFF
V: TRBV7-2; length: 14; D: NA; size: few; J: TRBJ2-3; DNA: TGTGCCAGCAGCTCCTACCTCCTAACAGATACGCAGTATTTT; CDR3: CASSSYLLTDTQYF
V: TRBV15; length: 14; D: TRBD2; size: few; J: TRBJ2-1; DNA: TGTGCCACCAGCAGAGTAGCGGGAGGCCATGAGCAGTTCTTC; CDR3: CATSRVAGGHEQFF
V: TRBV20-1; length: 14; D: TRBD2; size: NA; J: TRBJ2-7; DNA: TGCAGTGCTAGTGAAAGACGGGGAGGGATAGAGCAGTACTTC; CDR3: CSASERRGGIEQYF
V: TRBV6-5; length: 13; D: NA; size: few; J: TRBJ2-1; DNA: TGTGCCAGCAGTTACCCACCATACAATGAGCAGTTCTTC; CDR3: CASSYPPYNEQFF
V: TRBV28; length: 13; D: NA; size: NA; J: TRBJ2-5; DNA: TGTGCCAGCGCCACCGGGGAGATTGAGACCCAGTACTTC; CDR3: CASATGEIETQYF
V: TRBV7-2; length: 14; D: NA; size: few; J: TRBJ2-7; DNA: TGTGCCAGCAGCCCGGTTCTGGGAACCTACGAGCAGTACTTC; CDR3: CASSPVLGTYEQYF
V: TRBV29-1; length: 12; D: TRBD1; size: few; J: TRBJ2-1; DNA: TGCAGCGCCGGACAGGGGTTCAATGAGCAGTTCTTC; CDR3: CSAGQGFNEQFF
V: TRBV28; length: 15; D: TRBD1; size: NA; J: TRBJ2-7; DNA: TGTGCCAGCAGGATGGGGACAGGGGGCTACTACGAGCAGTACTTC; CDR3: CASRMGTGGYYEQYF
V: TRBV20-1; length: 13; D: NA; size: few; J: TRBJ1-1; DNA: TGCAGTGCCTCGGAGGCGGCGAACACTGAAGCTTTCTTT; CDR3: CSASEAANTEAFF
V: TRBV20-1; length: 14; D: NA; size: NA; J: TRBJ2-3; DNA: TGCAGTGAAAGACAGCTTCCGGGCACAGATACGCAGTATTTT; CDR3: CSERQLPGTDTQYF
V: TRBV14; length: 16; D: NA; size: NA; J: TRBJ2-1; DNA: TGTGCCAGCAGCCCTACCATTGGGACAACCTACAATGAGCAGTTCTTC; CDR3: CASSPTIGTTYNEQFF
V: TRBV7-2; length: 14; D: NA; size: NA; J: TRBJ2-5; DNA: TGTGCCAGCAGCTCTTTGGGTAGGGGGGAGACCCAGTACTTC; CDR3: CASSSLGRGETQYF
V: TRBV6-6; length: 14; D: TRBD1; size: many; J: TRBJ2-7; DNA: TGTGCCAGCAGACGGACAGGGGGCTTGGACGAGCAGTACTTC; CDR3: CASRRTGGLDEQYF
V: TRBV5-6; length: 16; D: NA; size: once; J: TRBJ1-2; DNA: TGTGCCAGCAGCTTGGGTGAAGGATTCCTCATCTATGGCTACACCTTC; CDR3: CASSLGEGFLIYGYTF
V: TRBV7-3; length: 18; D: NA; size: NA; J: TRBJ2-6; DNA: TGTGCCAGCAGCCCCCGGGACCCAACCCTCTCTGGGGCCAACGTCCTGACTTTC; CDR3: CASSPRDPTLSGANVLTF
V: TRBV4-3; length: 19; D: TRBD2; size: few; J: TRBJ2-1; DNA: TGCGCCAGCAGCCAAAACCGACCAAGATGGCTAGCGGGAGGTAATGAGCAGTTCTTC; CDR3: CASSQNRPRWLAGGNEQFF
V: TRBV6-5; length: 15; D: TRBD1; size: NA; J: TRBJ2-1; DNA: TGTGTCAGCAGTTATTACGGGACAGGTTACGATGAGCAGTTCTTC; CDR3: CVSSYYGTGYDEQFF
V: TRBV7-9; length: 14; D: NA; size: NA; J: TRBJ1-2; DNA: TGTGCCAGCAGCTTCGAAGTGGTCTCGGGTGGCTACACCTTC; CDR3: CASSFEVVSGGYTF
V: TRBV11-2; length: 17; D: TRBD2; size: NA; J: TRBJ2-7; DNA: TGTGCCAGCAGCTTACCATATAGCGGGAGGGACTCCTACGAGCAGTACTTC; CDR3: CASSLPYSGRDSYEQYF
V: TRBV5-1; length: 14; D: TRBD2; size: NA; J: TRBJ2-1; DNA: TGCGCCAGCAAAGTAACGGGGGAGGGAAATGAGCAGTTCTTC; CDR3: CASKVTGEGNEQFF
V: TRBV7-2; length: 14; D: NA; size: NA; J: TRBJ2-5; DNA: TGTGCCAGCAGCTTACAGAGGGGGAAAGAGACCCAGTACTTC; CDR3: CASSLQRGKETQYF
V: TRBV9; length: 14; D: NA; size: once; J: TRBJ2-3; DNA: TGTGCCAGCAGCGAGCTAGCATTCACAGATACGCAGTATTTT; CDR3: CASSELAFTDTQYF
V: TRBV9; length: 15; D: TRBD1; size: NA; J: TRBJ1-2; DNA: TGTGCCAGCAGCGTAACAGGGGTAGATGGCTATGGCTACACCTTC; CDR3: CASSVTGVDGYGYTF
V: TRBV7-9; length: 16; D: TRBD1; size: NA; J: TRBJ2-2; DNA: TGTGCCAGCAGCTCTTACAGGGGAGAGGACACCGGGGAGCTGTTTTTT; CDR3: CASSSYRGEDTGELFF
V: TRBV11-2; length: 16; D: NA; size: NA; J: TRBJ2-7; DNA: TGTGCCAGCAGCTTAGATCCTGGGGAGACCCCCTACGAGCAGTACTTC; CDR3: CASSLDPGETPYEQYF
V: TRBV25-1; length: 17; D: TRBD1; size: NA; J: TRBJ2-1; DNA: TGTGCCAGCAGTGAATATCAAGGACAGGGGGCGGGAAATGAGCAGTTCTTC; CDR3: CASSEYQGQGAGNEQFF